The rows below give T cell receptor beta chains drawn from one sample of a study of cytomegalovirus exposure and HLA in healthy donors. Profiling relied on immunoSEQ multiplex PCR, and the TCRdb table lists in-frame clones only, not all of them. This table has approximately 200,000 clones, about 86% appearing once. Sequencing was performed on PBMCs. All receptors come from a woman aged 18-29 years in good health and CMV-seronegative. The CDR3 runs from the conserved cysteine through the conserved F or W. A D gene is named only where the DNA matches it firmly. Rows give clone size only sometimes, using once, few, many, or a class for an expanded clone.

v_gene,abundance,j_gene,d_gene,CDR3aa,CDR3nt
TRBV4-3,-,TRBJ1-2,TRBD1,CASSQTSGQVIPYGYTF,TGCGCCAGCAGCCAAACCTCCGGACAGGTCATCCCCTATGGCTACACCTTC
TRBV28,-,TRBJ2-1,TRBD2,CASSFRLAGYNEQFF,TGTGCCAGCAGTTTCCGACTAGCGGGATACAATGAGCAGTTCTTC
TRBV5-1,-,TRBJ1-2,TRBD1,CASSFTGTGLANYGYTF,TGCGCCAGCAGTTTCACCGGGACAGGATTAGCTAACTATGGCTACACCTTC
TRBV28,-,TRBJ2-7,-,CASYSPQHYEQYF,TGTGCCAGCTACAGCCCTCAGCACTACGAGCAGTACTTC
TRBV19,once,TRBJ2-7,-,CASSPPRRTGSSYEQYF,TGTGCCAGTAGTCCACCCCGACGGACGGGGAGCTCCTACGAGCAGTACTTC
TRBV6-5,-,TRBJ1-1,TRBD1,CASRNRGWDTEAFF,TGTGCCAGCAGGAACAGGGGTTGGGACACTGAAGCTTTCTTT
TRBV7-6,-,TRBJ2-7,TRBD1,CASSRDRGSEQYF,TGTGCCAGCAGCCGGGACAGGGGCAGCGAGCAGTACTTC
TRBV18,-,TRBJ2-2,TRBD2,CASSTRLSGTNTGELFF,TGTGCCAGCTCAACCCGATTAAGCGGGACCAACACCGGGGAGCTGTTTTTT
TRBV28,-,TRBJ2-1,-,CASSSSETQYNEQFF,TGTGCCAGCAGTTCCTCAGAGACACAATACAATGAGCAGTTCTTC
TRBV19,-,TRBJ2-7,-,CASSIASGEGYEQYF,TGTGCCAGTAGTATAGCGTCGGGAGAAGGGTACGAGCAGTACTTC
TRBV28,-,TRBJ2-2,TRBD2,CATWEGKNTGELFF,TGTGCCACCTGGGAGGGAAAGAACACCGGGGAGCTGTTTTTT
TRBV4-2,-,TRBJ2-3,TRBD2,CASSQGLAGGPGGADTQYF,TGTGCCAGCAGCCAAGGGCTAGCGGGAGGGCCAGGAGGGGCAGATACGCAGTATTTT
TRBV7-2,-,TRBJ2-5,-,CASSLDAGTQYF,TGTGCCAGCAGCTTAGATGCGGGGACCCAGTACTTC
TRBV6-6,-,TRBJ1-5,TRBD1,CASTEGQAKNQPQHF,TGTGCCAGCACCGAGGGACAGGCAAAGAATCAGCCCCAGCATTTT
TRBV27,-,TRBJ2-1,TRBD2,CAIGGGNEQFF,TGTGCCATCGGGGGGGGCAATGAGCAGTTCTTC
TRBV27,-,TRBJ2-1,-,CASSPTRNEQFF,TGTGCCAGCAGTCCTACCCGGAATGAGCAGTTCTTC
TRBV29-1,-,TRBJ2-5,-,CSVEDRQAGETQYF,TGCAGCGTTGAAGATCGTCAGGCGGGAGAGACCCAGTACTTC
TRBV28,-,TRBJ2-7,TRBD1,CATLTGVREQYF,TGTGCCACCCTTACAGGGGTTCGCGAGCAGTACTTC
TRBV5-1,-,TRBJ2-1,-,CASSLELNSYNEQFF,TGCGCCAGCAGCTTGGAGCTAAACTCCTACAATGAGCAGTTCTTC
TRBV4-2,-,TRBJ2-1,TRBD2,CASSQDAGRNEQFF,TGTGCCAGCAGCCAAGATGCCGGGAGGAATGAGCAGTTCTTC
TRBV18,-,TRBJ1-2,TRBD1,CASSPLERGRRGGYTF,TGTGCCAGCTCACCATTGGAGAGGGGGCGGCGGGGTGGCTACACCTTC
TRBV28,-,TRBJ1-2,TRBD1,CASSTRGQTGYGYTF,TGTGCCAGCAGCACGAGGGGACAGACGGGCTATGGCTACACCTTC
TRBV2,-,TRBJ2-1,TRBD1,CASSEPDRVGNNEQFF,TGTGCCAGCAGTGAACCCGACAGGGTCGGTAACAATGAGCAGTTCTTC
TRBV5-4,-,TRBJ2-7,TRBD2,CASSSRTSISYEQYF,TGTGCCAGCAGCTCCCGGACTAGCATCTCCTACGAGCAGTACTTC
TRBV28,-,TRBJ1-1,-,CASSSAGLDVKAFF,TGTGCCAGCAGTTCAGCAGGGTTAGACGTTAAAGCTTTCTTT
TRBV9,-,TRBJ2-7,-,CASSGGRGAYEQYF,TGTGCCAGCAGCGGAGGACGCGGGGCCTACGAGCAGTACTTC
TRBV5-4,-,TRBJ1-1,TRBD1,CANSLPHRGLNTEAFF,TGTGCCAACAGCCTACCCCACAGGGGACTGAACACTGAAGCTTTCTTT